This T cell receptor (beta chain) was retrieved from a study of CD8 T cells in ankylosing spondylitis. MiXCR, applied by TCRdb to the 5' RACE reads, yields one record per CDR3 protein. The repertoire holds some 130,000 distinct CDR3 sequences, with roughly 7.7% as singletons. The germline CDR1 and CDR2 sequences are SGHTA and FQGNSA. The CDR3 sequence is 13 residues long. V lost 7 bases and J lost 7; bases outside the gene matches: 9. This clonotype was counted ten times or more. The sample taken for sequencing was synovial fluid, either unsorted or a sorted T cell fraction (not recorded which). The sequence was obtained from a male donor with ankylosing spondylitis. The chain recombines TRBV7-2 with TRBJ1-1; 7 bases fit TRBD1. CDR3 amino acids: CASNRPGGLEAFF. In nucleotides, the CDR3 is TGTGCCAGCAACCGCCCAGGGGGACTTGAAGCTTTCTTT. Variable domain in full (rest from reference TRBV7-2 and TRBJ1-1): GAGVSQSPSNKVTEKGKDVELRCDPISGHTALYWYRQSLGQGLEFLIYFQGNSAPDKSGLPSDRFSAERTGGSVSTLTIQRTQQEDSAVYLCASNRPGGLEAFFGQGTRLTVV.